Presented here are 8 T cell receptor beta chains from one specimen sequenced in a study of blood T cell repertoires in COVID-19. Sequencing used immunoSEQ multiplex PCR; TCRdb keeps in-frame clones, though not all of them. The sample yields about 80,000 clones, around 83% seen once. Sequenced input: peripheral blood. All receptors derive from a human donor in a cohort sampled during active COVID-19.

The rearrangement uses TRBV7-3 and TRBJ2-2; 7 nucleotides align to TRBD2. The trim removed 5 bases at V and 0 bases at J, leaving 6 bases unmatched. Germline V gene sequence: CDR1 SGHTA, CDR2 FQGTGA. This CDR3 contains 16 residues. CDR3 amino acids: CASSPLAGANTGELFF. As DNA, the CDR3 is TGTGCCAGCAGCCCCTTAGCGGGCGCGAACACCGGGGAGCTGTTTTTT.

This clone was detected many times. This chain links TRBV4-1 with TRBJ2-3; perhaps TRBD1 as D (7 bases). V lost 2 bases, J lost 0 bases, and 12 bases lay in between. The CDR3 extends over 16 amino acids. The germline V gene has CDR1 MGHRA and CDR2 YSYEKL. Written as DNA, the CDR3 is TGCGCCAGCAGCCAATTGACAGGGACTAGCACAGATACGCAGTATTTT. Its translation is CASSQLTGTSTDTQYF.

V is TRBV9 and J is TRBJ2-2; TRBD2 matches 8 bases. This CDR3 contains 15 residues. Germline-derived CDR1 and CDR2 are SGDLS and YYNGEE. Trimming cost V 3 bases and J 5 bases; bases outside gene matches: 6. This chain's CDR3 is CASSGGLARTGELFF. In DNA, the CDR3 is TGTGCCAGCAGCGGAGGACTAGCTAGGACCGGGGAGCTGTTTTTT.

The rearrangement uses TRBV5-6 and TRBJ1-5; possible D gene TRBD1, 6 bases. V lost 4 bases and J 2 bases, leaving 7 bases between the germline ends. CDR1 is SGHDT and CDR2 is YYEEEE in the germline V gene. The CDR3 extends over 13 amino acids. CDR3 amino acids: CASSRTGNQPQHF. CDR3 sequence (DNA): TGTGCCAGCAGCCGGACAGGCAATCAGCCCCAGCATTTT.

The table lists this clone with a count of one. The chain uses TRBV3-1 (or the pseudogene TRBV3-2) and TRBJ1-2; 8 bases map to TRBD1. The germline CDR1 and CDR2 sequences are LGHDT and YNNKEL (reference sequence). V lost 4 bases to trimming and J lost 5 bases; unmatched junction nucleotides: 6. The CDR3 loop spans 14 amino acids. As DNA, the CDR3 is TGTGCCAGCAGCCCGAGACAGGGGCTTTATGGCTACACCTTC. This encodes CASSPRQGLYGYTF.

This clone was seen only a few times. The V gene is TRBV5-6, the J gene TRBJ2-5; maybe TRBD2 (7 bases). There are 14 residues in the CDR3. The germline gives CDR1 SGHDT, CDR2 YYEEEE. Between the trimmed V and J ends, which lost 4 bases and 5 bases, there was a span of 15 bases. The CDR3 DNA reads as TGTGCCAGCAGCAATACAGGGAGGGTGGAGACCCAGTACTTC. Its translation: CASSNTGRVETQYF.

Only one count was recorded for this clone. The CDR3 sequence is CASSLTRDNEQFF. The CDR3 DNA reads TGTGCCAGCAGTTTGACTAGGGACAATGAGCAGTTCTTC. The gene calls are TRBV2 and TRBJ2-1; D is possibly TRBD2 (6 bases). CDR1 and CDR2 from the germline V gene are SNHLY and FYNNEI. The CDR3 length is 13 residues. Trimming cost V 5 bases and J 5 bases, with 10 bases left between them.

The table lists this clone with a few counts. The chain combines TRBV21-1 with TRBJ1-2; TRBD1, the table's D call, was not compared with the DNA. TRBV21-1 is a known pseudogene. The CDR3 sequence is 15 residues long. Written as DNA, the CDR3 is TGTGCCAGCAGCCCGACCGACAGGCGTGAGGACGGCTACACCTTC. It specifies CASSPTDRREDGYTF.